Below, one T cell receptor beta chain is given with its context. This specimen belongs to a study of blood T cell repertoires in COVID-19. Study context: Samples representing acute and convalescent COVID-19 were sourced from the United States, Italy and Spain. Sources were T cells, B-cell-depleted T cells, or PBMCs; the material itself was cDNA or gDNA.

With 4 bases clipped from V and 6 bases from J, the junction kept 8 bases outside the gene matches. Germline V gives CDR1 MNHEY, CDR2 SVGAGI. The CDR3 spans 16 residues. As originally analysed: By means of reference gene primer amplification, nucleated cell counts were estimated. TCRdb's copy holds only in-frame clones and misses some; the assay was immunoSEQ multiplex PCR. That table furnishes V, J and clone size, whereas the DNA furnished D and trimming. The sample lists under 350,000 clones, more than 85% occurring once. Input material: peripheral blood. The chain carries TRBV6-5 and TRBJ2-2, with 10 positions matching TRBD2. The TCR sequence derives from a man aged 70-80 years with acute or convalescent COVID-19. CDR3 DNA sequence: TGTGCCAGCAGTTCACTAGCGGGATTGGGGCCCGGGGAGCTGTTTTTT. Protein sequence: CASSSLAGLGPGELFF.